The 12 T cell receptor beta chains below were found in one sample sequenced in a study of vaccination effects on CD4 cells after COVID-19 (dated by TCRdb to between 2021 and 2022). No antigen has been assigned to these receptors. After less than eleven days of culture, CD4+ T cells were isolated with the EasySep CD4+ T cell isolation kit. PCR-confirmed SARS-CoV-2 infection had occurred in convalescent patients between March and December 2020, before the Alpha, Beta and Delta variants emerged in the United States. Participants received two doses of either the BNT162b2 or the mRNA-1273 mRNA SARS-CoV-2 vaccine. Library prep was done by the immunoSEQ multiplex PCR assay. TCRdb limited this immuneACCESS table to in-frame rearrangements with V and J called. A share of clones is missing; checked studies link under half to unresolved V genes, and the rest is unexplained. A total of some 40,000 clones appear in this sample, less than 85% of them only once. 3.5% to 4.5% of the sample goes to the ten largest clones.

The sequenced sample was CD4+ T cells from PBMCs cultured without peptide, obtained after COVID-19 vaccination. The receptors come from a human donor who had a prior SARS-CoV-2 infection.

In DNA, the CDR3 is TGTGCCAGCAGCTTAGGGCGGGGAGGGGTCACAGATACGCAGTATTTT. This gives the protein CASSLGRGGVTDTQYF. This sequence joins TRBV7-3 and TRBJ2-3; 7 bases are shared with TRBD2. V lost 2 bases and J lost 2; bases outside the gene matches: 7. CDR1 and CDR2 from the germline V gene are SGHTA and FQGTGA. The CDR3 has 16 amino acids.

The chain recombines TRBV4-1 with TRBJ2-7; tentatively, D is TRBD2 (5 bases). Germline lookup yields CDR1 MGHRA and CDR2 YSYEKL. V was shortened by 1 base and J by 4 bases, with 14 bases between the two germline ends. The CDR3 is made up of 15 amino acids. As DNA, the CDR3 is TGCGCCAGCAGCCAAGTGGGCCGTACTAGATACGAGCAGTACTTC. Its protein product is CASSQVGRTRYEQYF.

Here the CDR3 reads CASSLRGLTGELFF. CDR3 in DNA: TGCGCCAGCAGCTTGCGGGGCCTTACCGGGGAGCTGTTTTTT. The rearrangement links TRBV5-1 to TRBJ2-2; D is tentatively TRBD1 or TRBD2 (5 bases each). The CDR3 sequence is 14 residues long. CDR1 is SGHRS, CDR2 YFSETQ, per germline. Trimming cost V 1 base and J 5 bases, with 9 bases left between them.

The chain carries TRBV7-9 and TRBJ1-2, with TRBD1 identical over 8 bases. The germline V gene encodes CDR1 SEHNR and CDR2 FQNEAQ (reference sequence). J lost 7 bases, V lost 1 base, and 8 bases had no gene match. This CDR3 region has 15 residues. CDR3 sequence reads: CASSLGWTGSPGYTF. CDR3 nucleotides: TGTGCCAGCAGCTTAGGGTGGACAGGGTCCCCTGGCTACACCTTC. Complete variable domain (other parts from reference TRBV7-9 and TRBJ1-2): DTGVSQNPRHKITKRGQNVTFRCDPISEHNRLYWYRQTLGQGPEFLTYFQNEAQLEKSRLLSDRFSAERPKGSFSTLEIQRTEQGDSAMYLCASSLGWTGSPGYTFGSGTRLTVV.

CDR3 DNA: TGTGCCAGCAGTTACTCCAAGGGTTTGAGCGGCTACACCTTC. Translating gives CASSYSKGLSGYTF. The chain has TRBV6-5 and TRBJ1-2; no firm D call. The CDR3 is 14 residues long. Germline-derived CDR1 and CDR2 are MNHEY and SVGAGI. Between the trimmed V and J ends, which lost 0 bases and 8 bases, there was a span of 13 bases.

The CDR3 sequence: CASSLGPGETQYF. Here the CDR3 DNA reads TGTGCCAGCAGCTTAGGTCCCGGGGAGACCCAGTACTTC. The V and J genes are TRBV11-2 and TRBJ2-5; no firm D call. The CDR3 is made up of 13 amino acids. CDR1 and CDR2 (germline): SGHAT, FQNNGV. Trimming removed 1 base at V and 5 bases at J, with 8 bases between.

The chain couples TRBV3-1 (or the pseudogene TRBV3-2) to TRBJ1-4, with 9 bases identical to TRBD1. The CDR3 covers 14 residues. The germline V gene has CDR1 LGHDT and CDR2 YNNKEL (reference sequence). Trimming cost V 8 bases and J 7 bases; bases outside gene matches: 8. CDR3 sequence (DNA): TGTGCCAGCCGAGATACAGGGGGCGGTGAAAAACTGTTTTTT. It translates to CASRDTGGGEKLFF.

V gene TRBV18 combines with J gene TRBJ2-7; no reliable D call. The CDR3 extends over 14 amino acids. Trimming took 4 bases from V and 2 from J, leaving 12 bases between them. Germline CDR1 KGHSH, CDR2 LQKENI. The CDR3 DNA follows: TGTGCCAGCTCACTCTCCCCCGGCCCCTACGAGCAGTACTTC. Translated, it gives CASSLSPGPYEQYF.

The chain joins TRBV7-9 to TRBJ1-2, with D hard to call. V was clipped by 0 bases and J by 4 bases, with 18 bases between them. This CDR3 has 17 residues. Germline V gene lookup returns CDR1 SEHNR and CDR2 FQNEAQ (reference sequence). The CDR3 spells CASSLALSHGRTYGYTF. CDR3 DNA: TGTGCCAGCAGCTTAGCGCTTTCCCACGGCAGGACCTATGGCTACACCTTC. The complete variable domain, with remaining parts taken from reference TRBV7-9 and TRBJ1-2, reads DTGVSQNPRHKITKRGQNVTFRCDPISEHNRLYWYRQTLGQGPEFLTYFQNEAQLEKSRLLSDRFSAERPKGSFSTLEIQRTEQGDSAMYLCASSLALSHGRTYGYTFGSGTRLTVV.

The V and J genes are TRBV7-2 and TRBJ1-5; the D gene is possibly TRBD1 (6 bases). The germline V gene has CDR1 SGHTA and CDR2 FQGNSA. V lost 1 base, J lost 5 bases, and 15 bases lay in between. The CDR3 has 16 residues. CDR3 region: CASSLGRGFAYQPQHF. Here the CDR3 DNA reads TGTGCCAGCAGCTTAGGGAGGGGGTTTGCGTATCAGCCCCAGCATTTT.

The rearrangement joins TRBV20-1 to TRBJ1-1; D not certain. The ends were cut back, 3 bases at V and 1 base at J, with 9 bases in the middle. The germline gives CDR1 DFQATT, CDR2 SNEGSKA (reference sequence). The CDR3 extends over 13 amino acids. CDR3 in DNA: TGCAGTGCTAGTGTAACCGAGAACACTGAAGCTTTCTTT. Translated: CSASVTENTEAFF.

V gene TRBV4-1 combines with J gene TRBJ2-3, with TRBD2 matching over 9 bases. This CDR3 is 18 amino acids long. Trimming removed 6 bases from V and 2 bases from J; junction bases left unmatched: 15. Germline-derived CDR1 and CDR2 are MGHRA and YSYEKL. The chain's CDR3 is CASRAVLGKREVTDTQYF. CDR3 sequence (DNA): TGCGCCAGCAGGGCAGTCCTGGGAAAGCGGGAGGTCACAGATACGCAGTATTTT.